This TCR beta chain was identified during a study of T cell repertoires in cytomegalovirus infection. Background on the study: Public TCR beta signature analysis indicated the presence of both CMV infection and matching HLA type. Findings and limits, study-wide: Carriage of CMV together with the relevant HLA was identifiable through cumulative public TCR beta family frequency. Ex vivo, HLA-C-restricted CMV-specific TCR beta clonotypes prevailed over the rest of the response.

This clonotype showed up just once. Antigen unknown. With 2 bases removed from V and 3 bases from J, the gap between germline ends came to 13 bases. Per germline, CDR1 MNHNY and CDR2 SVGAGI (reference sequence). The CDR3 is 15 amino acids. Via MiXCR, TCRdb re-called the reads, giving one row per CDR3 protein. The table lists about 770,000 distinct CDR3 sequences, just under 30% of them singletons. This clonotype was sampled from a human donor in good health (CMV status not recorded). Some clones in this sample may be carry-over from other donors' samples. The input for sequencing was cultured CD8+ T cells from PBMCs, taken from culture after CMV antigen stimulation. The rearrangement links TRBV6-6 to TRBJ1-2; D gene ambiguous. The CDR3, as DNA: TGTGCCAGCAGTTACGTTAAAGGGCAGGACTATGGCTACACCTTC. This encodes CASSYVKGQDYGYTF.